This T cell receptor (beta chain) was obtained from a study of beta chain features in type 1 diabetes. Study-wide points: Compared with healthy donors, patients appeared to share more similar naive, central memory and regulatory TCRB repertoires.

Germline V CDR1 and CDR2: GTSNPN, SVGIG (reference sequence). Trimming cost V 7 bases and J 0 bases, with 7 bases left between them. There are 12 residues in the CDR3. Points on this clone: Its matching antigen is unknown.

Expressed TCRB transcripts were sequenced after all isolated RNA was converted to cDNA. Profiling relied on immunoSEQ multiplex PCR, and the TCRdb table lists in-frame clones only, not all of them. Of 300,000 to 350,000 clones listed, about 18% are singletons. The origin of this receptor is a woman aged 18-35 years in good health. The sample taken for sequencing was naive CD4+ T cells from blood. The chain recombines TRBV30 with TRBJ2-4; D perhaps matches TRBD2 (5 bases). Here the CDR3 reads CAFGVAKNIQYF. The CDR3 nucleotides are TGTGCCTTCGGGGTAGCCAAAAACATTCAGTACTTC.